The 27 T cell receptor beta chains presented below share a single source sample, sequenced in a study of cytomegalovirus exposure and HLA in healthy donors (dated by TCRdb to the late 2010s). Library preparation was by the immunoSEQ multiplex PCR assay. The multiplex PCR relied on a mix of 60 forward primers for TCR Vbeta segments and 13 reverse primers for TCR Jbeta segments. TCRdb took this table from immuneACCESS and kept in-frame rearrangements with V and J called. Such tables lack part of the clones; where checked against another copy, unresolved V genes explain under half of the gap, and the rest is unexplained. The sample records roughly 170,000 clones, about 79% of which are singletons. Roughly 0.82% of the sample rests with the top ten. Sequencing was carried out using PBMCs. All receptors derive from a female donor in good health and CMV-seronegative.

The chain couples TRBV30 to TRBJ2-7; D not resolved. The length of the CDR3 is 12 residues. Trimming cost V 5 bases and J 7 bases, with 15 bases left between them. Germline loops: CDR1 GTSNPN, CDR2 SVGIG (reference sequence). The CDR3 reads CAWGLPASEQYF. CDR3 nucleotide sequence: TGTGCCTGGGGCCTGCCCGCAAGTGAGCAGTACTTC.

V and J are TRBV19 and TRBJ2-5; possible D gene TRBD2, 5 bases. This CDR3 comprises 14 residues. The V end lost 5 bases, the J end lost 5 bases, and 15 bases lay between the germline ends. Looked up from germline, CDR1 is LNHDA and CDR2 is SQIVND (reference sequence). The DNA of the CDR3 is TGTGCCAGTAGTGGAGGCCTTGTAGGGGAGACCCAGTACTTC. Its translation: CASSGGLVGETQYF.

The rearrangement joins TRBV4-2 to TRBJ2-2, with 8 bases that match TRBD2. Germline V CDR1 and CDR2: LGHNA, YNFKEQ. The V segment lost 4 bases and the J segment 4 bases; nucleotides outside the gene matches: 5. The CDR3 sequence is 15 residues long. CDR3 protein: CASSPFGGATGELFF. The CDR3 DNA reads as TGTGCCAGCAGCCCCTTCGGGGGGGCCACCGGGGAGCTGTTTTTT.

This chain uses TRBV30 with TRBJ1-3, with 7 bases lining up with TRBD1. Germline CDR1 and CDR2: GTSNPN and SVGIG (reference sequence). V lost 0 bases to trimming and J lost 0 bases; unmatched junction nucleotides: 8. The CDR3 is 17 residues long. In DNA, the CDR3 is TGTGCCTGGAGTGTACGGACAGGCGAACTCTCTGGAAACACCATATATTTT. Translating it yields CAWSVRTGELSGNTIYF.

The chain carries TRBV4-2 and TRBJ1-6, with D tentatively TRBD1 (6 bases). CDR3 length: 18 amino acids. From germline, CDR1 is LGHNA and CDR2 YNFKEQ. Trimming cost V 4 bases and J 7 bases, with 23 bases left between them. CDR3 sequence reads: CASSRAASGGAANSPLHF. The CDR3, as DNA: TGTGCCAGCAGCCGGGCGGCATCTGGGGGGGCGGCAAATTCACCCCTCCACTTT.

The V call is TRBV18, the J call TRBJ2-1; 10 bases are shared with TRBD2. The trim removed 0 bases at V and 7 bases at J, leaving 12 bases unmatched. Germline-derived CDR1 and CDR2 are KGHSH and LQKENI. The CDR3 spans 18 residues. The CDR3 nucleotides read TGTGCCAGCTCACCACCCCCGGCTAGCGGGGGCCGACGTAATGAGCAGTTCTTC. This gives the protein CASSPPPASGGRRNEQFF. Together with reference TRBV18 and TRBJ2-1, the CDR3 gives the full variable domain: NAGVMQNPRHLVRRRGQEARLRCSPMKGHSHVYWYRQLPEEGLKFMVYLQKENIIDESGMPKERFSAEFPKEGPSILRIQQVVRGDSAAYFCASSPPPASGGRRNEQFFGPGTRLTVL.

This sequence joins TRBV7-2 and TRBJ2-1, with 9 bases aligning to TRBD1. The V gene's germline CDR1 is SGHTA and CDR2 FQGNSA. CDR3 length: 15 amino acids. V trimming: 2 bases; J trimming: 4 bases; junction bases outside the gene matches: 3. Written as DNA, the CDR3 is TGTGCCAGCAGCTTACTTGGACAGGGGTACAATGAGCAGTTCTTC. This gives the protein CASSLLGQGYNEQFF.

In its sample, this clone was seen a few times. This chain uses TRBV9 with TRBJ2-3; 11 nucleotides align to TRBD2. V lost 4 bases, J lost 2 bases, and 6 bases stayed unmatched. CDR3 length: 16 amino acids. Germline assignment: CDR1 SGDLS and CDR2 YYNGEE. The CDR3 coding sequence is TGTGCCAGCAGCAAACGACTAGCGGGACCCACAGATACGCAGTATTTT. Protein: CASSKRLAGPTDTQYF.

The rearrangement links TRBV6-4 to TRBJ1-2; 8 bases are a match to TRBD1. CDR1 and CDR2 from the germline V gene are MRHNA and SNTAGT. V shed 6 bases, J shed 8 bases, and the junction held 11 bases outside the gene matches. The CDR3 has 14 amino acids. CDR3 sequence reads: CASRSGAGGEGYTF. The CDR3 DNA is TGTGCCAGCAGATCGGGAGCAGGGGGCGAGGGCTACACCTTC.

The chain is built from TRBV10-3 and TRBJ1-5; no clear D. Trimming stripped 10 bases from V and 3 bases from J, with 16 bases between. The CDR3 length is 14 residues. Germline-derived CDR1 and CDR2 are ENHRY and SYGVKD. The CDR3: CATQDSLHNQPQHF. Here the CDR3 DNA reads TGTGCCACCCAAGACTCCCTCCACAATCAGCCCCAGCATTTT.

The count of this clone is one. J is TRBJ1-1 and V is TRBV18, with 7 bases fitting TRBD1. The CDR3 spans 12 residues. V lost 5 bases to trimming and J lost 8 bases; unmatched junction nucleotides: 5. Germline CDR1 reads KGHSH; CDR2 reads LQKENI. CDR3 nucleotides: TGTGCCAGCTCAATAGGGGGCTGGGAAGCTTTCTTT. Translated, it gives CASSIGGWEAFF.

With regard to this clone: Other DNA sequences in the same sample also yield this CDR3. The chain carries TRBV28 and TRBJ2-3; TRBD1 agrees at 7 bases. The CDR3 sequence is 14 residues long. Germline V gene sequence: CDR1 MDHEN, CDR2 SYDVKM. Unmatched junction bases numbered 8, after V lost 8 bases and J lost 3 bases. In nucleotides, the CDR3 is TGTGCCAGCTCGCGGACAGGACTGACAGATACGCAGTATTTT. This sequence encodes CASSRTGLTDTQYF.

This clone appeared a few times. CDR3 region: CSGRGEDNSYNEQFF. In DNA, the CDR3 is TGCAGCGGCAGGGGGGAGGACAACTCCTACAATGAGCAGTTCTTC. The chain links TRBV29-1 to TRBJ2-1; D might be TRBD1 (7 bases). Trimming removed 7 bases at V and 0 bases at J, with 16 bases between. CDR3 size: 15 residues. Germline values: CDR1 SQVTM, CDR2 ANQGSEA.

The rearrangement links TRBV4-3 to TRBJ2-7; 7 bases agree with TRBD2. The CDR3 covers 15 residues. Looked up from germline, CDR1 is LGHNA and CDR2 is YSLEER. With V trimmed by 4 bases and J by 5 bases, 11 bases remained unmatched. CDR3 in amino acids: CASSPTWGGSDEQYF. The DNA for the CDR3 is TGCGCCAGCAGCCCGACCTGGGGGGGGAGCGACGAGCAGTACTTC.

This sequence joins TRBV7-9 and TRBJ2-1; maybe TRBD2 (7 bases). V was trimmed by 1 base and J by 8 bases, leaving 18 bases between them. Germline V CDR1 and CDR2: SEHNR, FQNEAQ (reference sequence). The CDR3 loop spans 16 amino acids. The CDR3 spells CASSLVEGGPDHEQFF. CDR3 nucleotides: TGTGCCAGCAGCTTAGTAGAGGGGGGGCCGGATCATGAGCAGTTCTTC. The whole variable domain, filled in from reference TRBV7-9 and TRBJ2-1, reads DTGVSQNPRHKITKRGQNVTFRCDPISEHNRLYWYRQTLGQGPEFLTYFQNEAQLEKSRLLSDRFSAERPKGSFSTLEIQRTEQGDSAMYLCASSLVEGGPDHEQFFGPGTRLTVL.

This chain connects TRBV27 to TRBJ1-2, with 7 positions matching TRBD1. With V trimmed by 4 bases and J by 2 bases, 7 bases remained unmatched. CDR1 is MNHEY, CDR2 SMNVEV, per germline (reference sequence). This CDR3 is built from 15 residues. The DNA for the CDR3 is TGTGCCAGCAGTTCCAGCTCGACAGGGAACTATGGCTACACCTTC. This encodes CASSSSSTGNYGYTF.

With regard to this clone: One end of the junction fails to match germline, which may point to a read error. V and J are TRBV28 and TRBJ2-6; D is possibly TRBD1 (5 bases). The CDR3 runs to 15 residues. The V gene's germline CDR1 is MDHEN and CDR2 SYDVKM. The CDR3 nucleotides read TGTGCCAGCACCTATAGTTTCCCTGGGGCCAACGGCCTGACTTTC. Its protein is CASTYSFPGANGLTF.

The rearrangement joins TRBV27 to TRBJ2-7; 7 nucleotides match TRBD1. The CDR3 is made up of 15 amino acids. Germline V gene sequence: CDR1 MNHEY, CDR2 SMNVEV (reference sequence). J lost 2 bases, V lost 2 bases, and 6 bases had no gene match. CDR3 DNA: TGTGCCAGCAGTTTAGGGACAGTTCGTCCCTACGAGCAGTACTTC. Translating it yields CASSLGTVRPYEQYF.

CDR3 sequence: CASSPQSGSKYNEQFF. The CDR3, as DNA: TGTGCCAGCAGCCCACAGAGCGGGAGTAAGTACAATGAGCAGTTCTTC. The genes are TRBV7-3 and TRBJ2-1; 8 bases are a match to TRBD2. This CDR3 contains 16 residues. V lost 5 bases to trimming and J lost 4 bases; unmatched junction nucleotides: 10. Per the germline V gene, CDR1 is SGHTA and CDR2 is FQGTGA.

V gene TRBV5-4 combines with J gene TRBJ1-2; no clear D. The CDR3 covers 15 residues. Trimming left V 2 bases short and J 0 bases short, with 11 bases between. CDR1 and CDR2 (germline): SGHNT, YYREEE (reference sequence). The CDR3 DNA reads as TGTGCCAGCAGCTTCCGCACGGTAACTAACTATGGCTACACCTTC. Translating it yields CASSFRTVTNYGYTF.

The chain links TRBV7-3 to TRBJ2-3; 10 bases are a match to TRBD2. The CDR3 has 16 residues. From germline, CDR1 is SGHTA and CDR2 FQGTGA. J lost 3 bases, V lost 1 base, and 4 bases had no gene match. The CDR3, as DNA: TGTGCCAGCAGCTTAAATAGCGGGGGGAATACAGATACGCAGTATTTT. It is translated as CASSLNSGGNTDTQYF.

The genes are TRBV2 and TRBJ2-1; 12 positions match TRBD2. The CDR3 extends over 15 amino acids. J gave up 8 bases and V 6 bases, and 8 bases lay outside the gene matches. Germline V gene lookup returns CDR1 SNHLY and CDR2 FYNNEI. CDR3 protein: CASSLVASGGDEQFF. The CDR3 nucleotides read TGTGCCAGCAGCTTAGTCGCTAGCGGGGGGGATGAGCAGTTCTTC.

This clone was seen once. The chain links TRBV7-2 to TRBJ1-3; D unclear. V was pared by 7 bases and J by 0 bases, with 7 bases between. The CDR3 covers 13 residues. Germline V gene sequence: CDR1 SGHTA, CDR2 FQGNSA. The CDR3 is CASMYSSGNTIYF. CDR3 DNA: TGTGCCAGCATGTATAGCTCTGGAAACACCATATATTTT.

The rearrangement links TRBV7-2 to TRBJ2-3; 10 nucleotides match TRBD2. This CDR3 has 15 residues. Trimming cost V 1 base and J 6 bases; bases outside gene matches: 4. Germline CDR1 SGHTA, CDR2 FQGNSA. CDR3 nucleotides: TGTGCCAGCAGCTTAGTCTCTAGCGGGAGCGATACGCAGTATTTT. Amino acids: CASSLVSSGSDTQYF.

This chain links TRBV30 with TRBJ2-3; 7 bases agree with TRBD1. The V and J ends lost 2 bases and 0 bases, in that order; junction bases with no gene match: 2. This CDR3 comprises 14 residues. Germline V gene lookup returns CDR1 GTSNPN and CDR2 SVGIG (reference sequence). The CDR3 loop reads CAWSLTGSTDTQYF. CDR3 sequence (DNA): TGTGCCTGGAGTTTGACAGGGAGCACAGATACGCAGTATTTT.

In DNA form, the CDR3 reads TGTGCCAGCAGCCCGGGACAGGCCATTGCTAGCACAGATACGCAGTATTTT. Residues: CASSPGQAIASTDTQYF. The chain recombines TRBV5-4 with TRBJ2-3; TRBD1 aligns across 8 bases. Germline V gene sequence: CDR1 SGHNT, CDR2 YYREEE (reference sequence). The CDR3 has 17 amino acids. V trimming: 4 bases; J trimming: 0 bases; junction bases outside the gene matches: 10.

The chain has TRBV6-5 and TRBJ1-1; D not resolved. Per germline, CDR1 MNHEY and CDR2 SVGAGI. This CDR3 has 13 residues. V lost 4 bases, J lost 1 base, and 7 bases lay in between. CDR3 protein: CASSLAANTEAFF. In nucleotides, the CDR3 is TGTGCCAGCAGTTTAGCAGCGAACACTGAAGCTTTCTTT.